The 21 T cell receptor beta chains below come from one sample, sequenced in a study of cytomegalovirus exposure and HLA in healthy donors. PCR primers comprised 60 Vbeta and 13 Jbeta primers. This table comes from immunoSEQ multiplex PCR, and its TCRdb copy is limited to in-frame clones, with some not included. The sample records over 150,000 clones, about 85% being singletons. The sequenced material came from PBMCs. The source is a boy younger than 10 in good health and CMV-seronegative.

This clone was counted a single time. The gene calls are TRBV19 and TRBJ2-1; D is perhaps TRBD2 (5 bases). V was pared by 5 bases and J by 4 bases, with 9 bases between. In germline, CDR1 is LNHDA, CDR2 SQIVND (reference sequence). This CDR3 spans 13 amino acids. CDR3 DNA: TGTGCCAGTAGTCTCGGACTGTACAATGAGCAGTTCTTC. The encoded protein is CASSLGLYNEQFF.

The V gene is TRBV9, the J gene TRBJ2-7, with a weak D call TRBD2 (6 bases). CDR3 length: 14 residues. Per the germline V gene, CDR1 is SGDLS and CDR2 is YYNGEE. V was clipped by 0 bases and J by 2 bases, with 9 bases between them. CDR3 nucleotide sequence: TGTGCCAGCAGCGTAGGGACTATTCCCTACGAGCAGTACTTC. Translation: CASSVGTIPYEQYF.

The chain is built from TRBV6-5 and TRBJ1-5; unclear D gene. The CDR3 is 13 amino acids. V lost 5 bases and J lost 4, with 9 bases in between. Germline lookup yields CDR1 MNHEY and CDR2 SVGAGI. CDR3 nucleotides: TGTGCCAGCAGTCCTCTCGGGAATCAGCCCCAGCATTTT. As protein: CASSPLGNQPQHF.

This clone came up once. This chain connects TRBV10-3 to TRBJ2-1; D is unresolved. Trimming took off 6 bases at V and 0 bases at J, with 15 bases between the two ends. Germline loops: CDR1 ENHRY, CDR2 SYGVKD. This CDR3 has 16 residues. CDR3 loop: CAIRPIEDDSYNEQFF. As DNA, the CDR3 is TGTGCCATCAGGCCTATCGAGGATGACTCCTACAATGAGCAGTTCTTC.

The CDR3 DNA follows: TGTGCCAGCAGTGATCGGACAGGGCTCGGAACTAATGAAAAACTGTTTTTT. Translation: CASSDRTGLGTNEKLFF. This chain uses TRBV6-1 with TRBJ1-4; 8 positions match TRBD1. Per the germline V gene, CDR1 is MNHNS and CDR2 is SASEGT. The CDR3 runs 17 residues. Trimming took 3 bases from V and 1 from J; bases not matched to a gene: 7.

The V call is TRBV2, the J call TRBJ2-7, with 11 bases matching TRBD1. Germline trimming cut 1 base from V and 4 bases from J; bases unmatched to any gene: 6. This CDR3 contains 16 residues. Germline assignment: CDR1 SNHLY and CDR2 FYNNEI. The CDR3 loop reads CASSEVGQGAGYEQYF. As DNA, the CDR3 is TGTGCCAGCAGTGAAGTCGGACAGGGGGCCGGGTACGAGCAGTACTTC.

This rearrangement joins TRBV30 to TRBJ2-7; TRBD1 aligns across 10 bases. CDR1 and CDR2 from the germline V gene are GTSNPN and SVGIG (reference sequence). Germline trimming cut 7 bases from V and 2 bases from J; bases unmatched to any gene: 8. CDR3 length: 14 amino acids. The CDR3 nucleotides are TGTGCCTTGTGGGGGACAGGGGCCCCCTACGAGCAGTACTTC. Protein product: CALWGTGAPYEQYF.

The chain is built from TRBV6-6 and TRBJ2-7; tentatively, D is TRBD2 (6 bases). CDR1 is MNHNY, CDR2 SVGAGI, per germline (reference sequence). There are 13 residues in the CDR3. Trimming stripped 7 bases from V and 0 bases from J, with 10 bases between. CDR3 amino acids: CASTRGASYEQYF. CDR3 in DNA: TGTGCCAGCACTCGCGGGGCCTCCTACGAGCAGTACTTC.

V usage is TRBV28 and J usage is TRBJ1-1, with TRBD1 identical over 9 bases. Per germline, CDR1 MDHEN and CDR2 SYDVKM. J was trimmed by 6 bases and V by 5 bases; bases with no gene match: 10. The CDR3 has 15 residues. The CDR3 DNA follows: TGTGCCAGCAGTACCGGGGACAGGGATGGTCCTGAAGCTTTCTTT. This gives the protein CASSTGDRDGPEAFF. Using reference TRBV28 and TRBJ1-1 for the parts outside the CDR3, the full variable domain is DVKVTQSSRYLVKRTGEKVFLECVQDMDHENMFWYRQDPGLGLRLIYFSYDVKMKEKGDIPEGYSVSREKKERFSLILESASTNQTSMYLCASSTGDRDGPEAFFGQGTRLTVV.

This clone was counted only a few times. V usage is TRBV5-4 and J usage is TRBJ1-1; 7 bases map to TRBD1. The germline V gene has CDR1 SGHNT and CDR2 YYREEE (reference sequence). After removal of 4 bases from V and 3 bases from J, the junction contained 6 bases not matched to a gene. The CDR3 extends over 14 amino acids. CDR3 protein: CASSHGTADTEAFF. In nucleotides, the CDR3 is TGTGCCAGCAGCCATGGGACAGCAGACACTGAAGCTTTCTTT.

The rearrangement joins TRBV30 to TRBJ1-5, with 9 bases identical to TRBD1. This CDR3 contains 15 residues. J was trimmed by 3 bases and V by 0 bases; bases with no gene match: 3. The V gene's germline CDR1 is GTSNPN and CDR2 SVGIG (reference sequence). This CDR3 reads CAWSVGQGHNQPQHF. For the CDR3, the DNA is TGTGCCTGGAGTGTGGGACAGGGTCACAATCAGCCCCAGCATTTT.

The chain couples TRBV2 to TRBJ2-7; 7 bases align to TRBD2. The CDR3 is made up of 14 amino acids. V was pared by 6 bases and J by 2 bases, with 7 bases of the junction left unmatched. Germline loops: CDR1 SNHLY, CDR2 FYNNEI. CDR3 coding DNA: TGTGCCAGCAGCCCCCTAGCGGCAACCTACGAGCAGTACTTC. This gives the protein CASSPLAATYEQYF. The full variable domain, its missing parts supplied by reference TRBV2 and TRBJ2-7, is EPEVTQTPSHQVTQMGQEVILRCVPISNHLYFYWYRQILGQKVEFLVSFYNNEISEKSEIFDDQFSVERPDGSNFTLKIRSTKLEDSAMYFCASSPLAATYEQYFGPGTRLTVT.

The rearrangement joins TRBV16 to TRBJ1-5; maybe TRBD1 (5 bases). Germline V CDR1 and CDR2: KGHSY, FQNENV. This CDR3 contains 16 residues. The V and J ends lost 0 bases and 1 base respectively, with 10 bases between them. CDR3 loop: CASSQSAGPSNQPQHF. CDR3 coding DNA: TGTGCCAGCAGCCAATCGGCGGGGCCCAGCAATCAGCCCCAGCATTTT.

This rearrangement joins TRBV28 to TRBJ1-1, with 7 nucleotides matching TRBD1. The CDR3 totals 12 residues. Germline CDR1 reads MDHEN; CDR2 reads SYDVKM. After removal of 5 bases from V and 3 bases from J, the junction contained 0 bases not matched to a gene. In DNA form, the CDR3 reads TGTGCCAGCAGTCAGGGGGACACTGAAGCTTTCTTT. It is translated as CASSQGDTEAFF.

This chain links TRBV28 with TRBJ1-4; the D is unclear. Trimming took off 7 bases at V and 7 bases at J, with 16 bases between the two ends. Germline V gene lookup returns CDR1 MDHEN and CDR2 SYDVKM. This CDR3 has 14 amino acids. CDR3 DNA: TGTGCCAGCACCGGAGGCGGGGTGGGTGAAAAACTGTTTTTT. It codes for CASTGGGVGEKLFF.

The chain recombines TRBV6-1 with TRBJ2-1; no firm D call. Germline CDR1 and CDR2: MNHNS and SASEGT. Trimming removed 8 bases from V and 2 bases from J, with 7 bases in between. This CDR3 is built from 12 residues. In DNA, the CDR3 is TGTGCCAGCGCGGCAACCTACAATGAGCAGTTCTTC. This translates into CASAATYNEQFF.

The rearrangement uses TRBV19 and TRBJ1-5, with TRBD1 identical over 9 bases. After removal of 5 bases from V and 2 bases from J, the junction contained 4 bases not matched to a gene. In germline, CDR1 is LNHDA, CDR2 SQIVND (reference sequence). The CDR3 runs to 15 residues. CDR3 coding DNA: TGTGCCAGTAGTTGGGACAGGGATGGCAATCAGCCCCAGCATTTT. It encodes CASSWDRDGNQPQHF. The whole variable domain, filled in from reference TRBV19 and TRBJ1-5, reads DGGITQSPKYLFRKEGQNVTLSCEQNLNHDAMYWYRQDPGQGLRLIYYSQIVNDFQKGDIAEGYSVSREKKESFPLTVTSAQKNPTAFYLCASSWDRDGNQPQHFGDGTRLSIL.

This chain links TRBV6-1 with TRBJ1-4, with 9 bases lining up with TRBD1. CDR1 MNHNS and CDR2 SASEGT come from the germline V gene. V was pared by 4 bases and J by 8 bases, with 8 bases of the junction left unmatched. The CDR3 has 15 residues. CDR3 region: CASSVPGQGGEKLFF. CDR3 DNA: TGTGCCAGCAGTGTGCCGGGACAGGGTGGAGAAAAACTGTTTTTT.

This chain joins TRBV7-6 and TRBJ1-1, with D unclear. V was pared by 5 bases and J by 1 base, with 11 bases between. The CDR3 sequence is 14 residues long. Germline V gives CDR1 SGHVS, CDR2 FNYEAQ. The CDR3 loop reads CASSHLTENTEAFF. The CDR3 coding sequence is TGTGCCAGCAGCCACCTCACAGAGAACACTGAAGCTTTCTTT.

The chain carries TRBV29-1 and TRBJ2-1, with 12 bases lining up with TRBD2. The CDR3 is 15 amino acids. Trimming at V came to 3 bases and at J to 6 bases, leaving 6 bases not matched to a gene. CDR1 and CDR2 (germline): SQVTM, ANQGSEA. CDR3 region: CSVDSRLAGANEQFF. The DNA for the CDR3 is TGCAGCGTTGATTCTCGACTAGCGGGAGCCAATGAGCAGTTCTTC.

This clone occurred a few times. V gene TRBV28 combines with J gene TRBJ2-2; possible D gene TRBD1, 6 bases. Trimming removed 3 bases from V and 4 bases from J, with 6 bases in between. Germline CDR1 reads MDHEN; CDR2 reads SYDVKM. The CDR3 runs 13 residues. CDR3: CASSLGATGELFF. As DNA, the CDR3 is TGTGCCAGCAGTTTGGGGGCCACCGGGGAGCTGTTTTTT.